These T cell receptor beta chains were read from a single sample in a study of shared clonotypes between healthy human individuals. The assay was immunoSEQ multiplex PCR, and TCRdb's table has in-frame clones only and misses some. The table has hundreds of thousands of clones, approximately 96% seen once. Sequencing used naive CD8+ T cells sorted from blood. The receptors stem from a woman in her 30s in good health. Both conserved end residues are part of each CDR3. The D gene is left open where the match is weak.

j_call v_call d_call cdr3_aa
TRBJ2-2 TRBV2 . CASGVRGPGELFF
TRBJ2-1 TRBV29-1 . CSVHQDSYGNEQFF
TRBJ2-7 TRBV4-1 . CASSQETGTNYEQYF
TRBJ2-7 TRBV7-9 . CASSIHVSGTEQYF
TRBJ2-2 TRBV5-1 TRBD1 CASRLDRGSELFF
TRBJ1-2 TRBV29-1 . CSVEDSSNYGYTF
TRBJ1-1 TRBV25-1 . CASSEALEAFF
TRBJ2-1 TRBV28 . CASSLGAPRRGYNEQFF
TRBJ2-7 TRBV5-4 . CASSQSSYEQYF
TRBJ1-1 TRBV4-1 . CASSHPDMNTEAFF
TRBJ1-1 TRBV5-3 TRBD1 CARSTKPGQGMNTEAFF
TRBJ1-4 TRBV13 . CASSLGASGATNEKLFF
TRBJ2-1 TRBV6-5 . CASSYDFYNEQFF
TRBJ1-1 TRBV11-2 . CASSLGWMNTEAFF
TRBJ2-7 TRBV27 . CASSLGEVPYEQYF
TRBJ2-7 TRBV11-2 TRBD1 CASSLPGTGTYEQYF
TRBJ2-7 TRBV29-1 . CSVSRDYEQYF
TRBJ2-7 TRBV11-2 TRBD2 CASSPSSGRSLTGQYF
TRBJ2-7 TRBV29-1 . CSAGGGAGQYF
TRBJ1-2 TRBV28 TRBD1 CASSLPDRGYGYTF
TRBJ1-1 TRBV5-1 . CASRVRQGGTEAFF
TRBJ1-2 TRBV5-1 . CASSARTVEGYTF
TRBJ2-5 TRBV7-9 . CASSFSAQETQYF
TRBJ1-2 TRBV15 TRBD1 CATSRGRTGGWYGYTF
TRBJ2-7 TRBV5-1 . CASSHTSNAYEQYF
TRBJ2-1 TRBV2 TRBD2 CASSEWRVLRAGVDEQFF
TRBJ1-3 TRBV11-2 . CASSPQGNTIYF
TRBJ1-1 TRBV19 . CASSIGAYTEAFF
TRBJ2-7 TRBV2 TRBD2 CASSSSGAYEQYF
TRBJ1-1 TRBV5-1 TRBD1 CASSLAYDRGENTEAFF
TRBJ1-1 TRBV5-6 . CASRDWDGTEAFF
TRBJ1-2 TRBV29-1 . CSARGVFGYGYTF
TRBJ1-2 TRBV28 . CATEGGGPGYTF
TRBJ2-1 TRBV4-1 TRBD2 CASSQRGGVSYNEQFF
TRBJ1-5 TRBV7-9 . CASSLASRGDQPQHF
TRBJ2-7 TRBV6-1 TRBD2 CASSVGAGGPYEQYF
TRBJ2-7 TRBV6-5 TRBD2 CASSYGTRAYEQYF
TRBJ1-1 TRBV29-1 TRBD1 CSVLDRENTEAFF
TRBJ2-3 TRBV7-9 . CASSLDPDTQYF
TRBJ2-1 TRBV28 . CASSLTGDNEQFF
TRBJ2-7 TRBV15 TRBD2 CATSLAETTYEQYF
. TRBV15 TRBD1 CATRGDSYEQYF
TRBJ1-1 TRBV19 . CASSMGREAFF
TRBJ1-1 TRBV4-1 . CASSRVEGNTEAFF
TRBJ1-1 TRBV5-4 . CASSLSASGTFTEAFF
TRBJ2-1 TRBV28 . CASSLPAISYNEQFF
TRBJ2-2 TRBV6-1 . CASSEQGATGELFF
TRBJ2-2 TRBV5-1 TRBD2 CASRPGLAGGDTGELFF
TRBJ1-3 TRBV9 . CASSVVSLTEAGNTIYF
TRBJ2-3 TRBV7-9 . CASSTPTVDTQYF
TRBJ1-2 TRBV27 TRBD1 CASSLGTGYGYTF
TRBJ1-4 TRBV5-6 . CASSGSWEEDNEKLFF
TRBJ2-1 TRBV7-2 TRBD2 CASSLEGLRELIDEQFF
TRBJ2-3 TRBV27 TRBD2 CASSRLAGSTDTQYF